The clone carrying this T cell receptor beta chain was recorded many times. Its antigen remains unidentified. This CDR3 spans 13 amino acids. Germline CDR1 SGHDT, CDR2 YYEEEE. Between the trimmed V and J ends, which lost 2 bases and 9 bases, there was a span of 11 bases. Preparing the TCRbeta library involved the use of unique molecular identifiers. Each CDR3 protein is one row after TCRdb ran MiXCR on the PCR reads. The sample records roughly 66,000 distinct CDR3 sequences, 4.9% being singletons. These data originate in a study of T-cell reconstitution after alpha-beta-depleted transplantation in children. The study, taken as a whole, reports: Counts and diversity of T cells one year after transplant came mostly from newly produced T cells. Reported findings indicate that, about two months after transplant, alpha-beta T cells came from several hundred expanded clones, which were derived from non-depleted graft cells. From surviving recipient T cells and thymic progenitors came the high day-60 TCRbeta diversity observed in some patients.

This receptor was identified in a boy under three years old who had a stem cell transplant for acute myeloid leukemia, so the T cells may come from the graft donor. Sequenced material: PBMCs, mostly from graft donor cells, taken 180 days after TCRalphabeta/CD19-depleted stem cell transplant. This rearrangement joins TRBV5-6 to TRBJ2-2, with D unresolved. In DNA, the CDR3 is TGTGCCAGCAGCTTCCTGATTTACCGGGAGCTGTTTTTT. It encodes CASSFLIYRELFF. The variable domain in full, with the rest retrieved from reference TRBV5-6 and TRBJ2-2, is DAGVTQSPTHLIKTRGQQVTLRCSPKSGHDTVSWYQQALGQGPQFIFQYYEEEERQRGNFPDRFSGHQFPNYSSELNVNALLLGDSALYLCASSFLIYRELFFGEGSRLTVL.